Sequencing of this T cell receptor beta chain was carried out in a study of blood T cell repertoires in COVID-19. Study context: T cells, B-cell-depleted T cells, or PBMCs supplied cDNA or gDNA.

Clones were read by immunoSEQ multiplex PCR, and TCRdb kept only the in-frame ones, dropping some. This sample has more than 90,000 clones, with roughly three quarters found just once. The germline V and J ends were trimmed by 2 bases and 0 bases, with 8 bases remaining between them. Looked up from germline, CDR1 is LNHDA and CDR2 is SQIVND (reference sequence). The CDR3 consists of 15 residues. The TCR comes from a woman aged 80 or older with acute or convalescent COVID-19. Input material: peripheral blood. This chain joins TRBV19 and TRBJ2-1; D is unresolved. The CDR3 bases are TGTGCCAGTAGTATATCCACAGCCTCCTACAATGAGCAGTTCTTC. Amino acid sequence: CASSISTASYNEQFF.